This is a list of T cell receptor beta chains from one sample in a study of T cells in Graves' hyperthyroidism and ophthalmopathy. TCRdb analysed the multiplex PCR reads with MiXCR anew, one entry per CDR3 protein. The repertoire has roughly 290,000 distinct CDR3 sequences, over 15% of them found once; the top ten carry around 57%. The sample consisted of blood. The receptors derive from a woman in her fifties or sixties with Graves' ophthalmopathy. Each CDR3 is given with its conserved first and last residue. D genes are given only for firm matches. Clone size is stated in some rows and not others, as once, few, many or a class when expanded.

. | TRBD1 | TRBJ2-3 | TRBV24-1 | TGTGCCACCAGTGACCCAAACCGGGACAGATTTAGCACAGATACGCAGTATTTT | CATSDPNRDRFSTDTQYF
. | . | TRBJ2-2 | TRBV5-1 | TGCGCCAGCAGCTTCGAGGGACAAAACACCGGGGAGCTGTTTTTT | CASSFEGQNTGELFF
few | . | TRBJ1-3 | TRBV20-1 | TGCAGTGTCGCTGCGACGGATCGCTCTGGAAACACCATATATTTT | CSVAATDRSGNTIYF
few | . | TRBJ2-1 | TRBV7-6 | TGTGCCAGCAGCTTAGCACCGGGAGAAGGCAATGAGCAGTTCTTC | CASSLAPGEGNEQFF
. | . | TRBJ1-1 | TRBV7-9 | TGTGCCAGCAGCGCAGGGGCAGTGAACACTGAAGCTTTCTTT | CASSAGAVNTEAFF
many | . | TRBJ2-7 | TRBV27 | TGTGCCAGCAGTTTAATAGGGGGCTACGAGCAGTACTTC | CASSLIGGYEQYF
. | TRBD2 | TRBJ2-2 | TRBV20-1 | TGCAGTGCTAGGAGGGGACTAGCGGACCCAAACACCGGGGAGCTGTTTTTT | CSARRGLADPNTGELFF
many | . | TRBJ2-2 | TRBV5-1 | TGCGCCAGCAGCCGCCGGCCTGGGGACGGGGAGCTGTTTTTT | CASSRRPGDGELFF
. | TRBD2 | TRBJ2-3 | TRBV27 | TGTGCCAGCAGTTTTGGGACTAGCGGGAGCGGTTCAGATACGCAGTATTTT | CASSFGTSGSGSDTQYF
few | TRBD1 | TRBJ2-2 | TRBV24-1 | TGTGCCACCAGTGATTCCAGACAGGGGTTGAACACCGGGGAGCTGTTTTTT | CATSDSRQGLNTGELFF
. | . | TRBJ2-7 | TRBV19 | TGTGCCAGTAGTACCTCAGAGGGGGTCTCCTACGAGCAGTACTTC | CASSTSEGVSYEQYF
many | TRBD2 | TRBJ2-3 | TRBV10-3 | TGTGCCACCCGAGCCGGGGGGTTACCCTCGCTTATAGGAACAGATACGCAGTATTTT | CATRAGGLPSLIGTDTQYF
few | TRBD1 | TRBJ1-6 | TRBV6-1 | TGTGCCAGCAGACGACGGACAGGAAACTCCTATAATTCACCCCTCCACTTT | CASRRRTGNSYNSPLHF
many | TRBD1 | TRBJ1-2 | TRBV6-5 | TGTGCCAGCAGTTACTCGCTTAGATCTACGGACAGGGGCGGCTATGGCTACACCTTC | CASSYSLRSTDRGGYGYTF
many | . | TRBJ1-2 | TRBV24-1 | TGTGCCACCAGTGATCCCGGTCGGCCGGAACCCTACACCTTC | CATSDPGRPEPYTF
few | . | TRBJ1-2 | TRBV11-1 | TGTGCCAGCAGCTTAGATACAGGGACTCATGGCTACACCTTC | CASSLDTGTHGYTF
many | TRBD1 | TRBJ2-7 | TRBV7-2 | TGTGCCAGCAGCTACCGACAGGGGGCAGGCGAGCAGTACTTC | CASSYRQGAGEQYF
few | . | TRBJ2-2 | TRBV18 | TGTGCCAGCTCACCCCTCGGGGCCACCTCCACCGGGGAGCTGTTTTTT | CASSPLGATSTGELFF